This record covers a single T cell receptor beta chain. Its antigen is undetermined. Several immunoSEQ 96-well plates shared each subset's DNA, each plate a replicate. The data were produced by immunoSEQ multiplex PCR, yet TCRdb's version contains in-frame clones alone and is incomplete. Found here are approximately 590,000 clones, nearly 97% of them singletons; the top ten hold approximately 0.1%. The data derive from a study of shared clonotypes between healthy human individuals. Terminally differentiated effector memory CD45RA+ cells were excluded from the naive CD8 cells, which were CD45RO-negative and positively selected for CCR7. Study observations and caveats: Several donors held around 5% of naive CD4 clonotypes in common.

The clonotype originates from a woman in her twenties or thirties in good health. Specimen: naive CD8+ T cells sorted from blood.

The CDR3 DNA reads TGTGCCAGCAGTTCAGTCCCCGTGCTCCAGGGGGCGGATCACGAGCAGTACTTC. This encodes CASSSVPVLQGADHEQYF. The chain has TRBV7-8 and TRBJ2-7; TRBD1 matches 8 bases. V gave up 6 bases and J gave up 5 bases; unmatched junction bases: 21. The germline CDR1 and CDR2 sequences are SGHVS and FQNEAQ. This CDR3 region has 18 residues. Looking up the rest from reference TRBV7-8 and TRBJ2-7 gives the full variable domain: GAGVSQSPRYKVAKRGQDVALRCDPISGHVSLFWYQQALGQGPEFLTYFQNEAQLDKSGLPSDRFFAERPEGSVSTLKIQRTQQEDSAVYLCASSSVPVLQGADHEQYFGPGTRLTVT.